This TCR beta chain stems from a study of PD-1 blockade in classical Hodgkin lymphoma. Study results and caveats: Complete responders matched newly diagnosed patients in baseline diversity.

The time point: cycle 4 day 1 (C4D1), after around six weeks of nivolumab. Following autologous stem cell transplantation, relapse occurred in every patient, and exposure to brentuximab vedotin varied. In germline, CDR1 is MNHNS, CDR2 SASEGT. V lost 2 bases and J lost 5, with 7 bases in between. This CDR3 region has 13 residues. Profiled with immunoSEQ multiplex PCR; TCRdb holds only in-frame clones, not every one. The sample has approximately 89,000 clones, nearly 85% seen once; the top ten hold about a sixth. In the case of this clone: Its antigen is undetermined.

The receptor was derived from a human donor with classical Hodgkin lymphoma. The J gene is TRBJ2-1, the V gene TRBV6-1; no clear D gene. The sample consisted of peripheral blood mononuclear cells (PBMCs), taken before the fourth cycle of nivolumab. CDR3 sequence: CASSENTDNEQFF. The CDR3 coding sequence is TGTGCCAGCAGTGAAAACACCGACAATGAGCAGTTCTTC.